A selection of T cell receptor beta chains follows, all from one sample in a study of blood T cells in healthy people across ages. From the 5' RACE reads, TCRdb called clonotypes with MiXCR, one entry per CDR3 protein. The repertoire holds about 1 million distinct CDR3 sequences, around 45% seen once, with approximately 20% in the top ten. The sequencing sample was made of blood. The receptors shown here come from a woman between 55 and 75 years old in good health. CDR3s include the opening cysteine and the closing phenylalanine or tryptophan. D genes are given only for firm matches. Size tells how often a clone was seen (once, few, many) or the class of an expanded clone, and some rows leave it out.

CDR3 protein: CASSRPDRNYGYTF
CDR3 DNA: TGTGCCAGCAGCCGCCCGGACAGAAACTATGGCTACACCTTC
clone size: few
J gene: TRBJ1-2
V gene: TRBV3-1
D gene: NA

CDR3 protein: CASSPRSRREGEKLFF
CDR3 DNA: TGTGCCAGCAGCCCCCGAAGTCGGAGGGAGGGTGAAAAACTGTTTTTT
clone size: NA
J gene: TRBJ1-4
V gene: TRBV7-2
D gene: NA

CDR3 protein: CSARGRDRGLSTEAFF
CDR3 DNA: TGCAGTGCTAGAGGCCGGGACAGGGGGCTGAGCACTGAAGCTTTCTTT
clone size: NA
J gene: TRBJ1-1
V gene: TRBV20-1
D gene: TRBD1

CDR3 protein: CASSYDRDYGYTF
CDR3 DNA: TGTGCCAGCTCATACGACAGGGACTATGGCTACACCTTC
clone size: NA
J gene: TRBJ1-2
V gene: TRBV18
D gene: TRBD1

CDR3 protein: CASSSTGDGYEQYF
CDR3 DNA: TGTGCCAGCAGCTCGACAGGAGACGGATACGAGCAGTACTTC
clone size: NA
J gene: TRBJ2-7
V gene: TRBV7-9
D gene: NA

CDR3 protein: CASSFFPARPFETQYF
CDR3 DNA: TGCGCCAGCAGCTTCTTCCCGGCAAGACCCTTTGAGACCCAGTACTTC
clone size: NA
J gene: TRBJ2-5
V gene: TRBV5-1
D gene: NA

CDR3 protein: CSASGGASGRPYEQYF
CDR3 DNA: TGCAGTGCTAGTGGCGGGGCTAGCGGGAGGCCCTACGAGCAGTACTTC
clone size: few
J gene: TRBJ2-7
V gene: TRBV20-1
D gene: TRBD2

CDR3 protein: CASKADRANEQFF
CDR3 DNA: TGCGCCAGCAAAGCGGACAGGGCGAATGAGCAGTTCTTC
clone size: NA
J gene: TRBJ2-1
V gene: TRBV5-1
D gene: TRBD1

CDR3 protein: CASSYSGTPSRGQFF
CDR3 DNA: TGTGCCAGCAGTTACTCCGGGACACCCTCGAGGGGGCAGTTCTTC
clone size: NA
J gene: TRBJ2-1
V gene: TRBV6-5
D gene: NA

CDR3 protein: CASPGTGFDEQFF
CDR3 DNA: TGTGCCAGTCCCGGGACAGGGTTCGATGAGCAGTTCTTC
clone size: NA
J gene: TRBJ2-1
V gene: TRBV2
D gene: TRBD1

CDR3 protein: CASSPEVAQETQYF
CDR3 DNA: TGTGCCAGCAGCCCCGAGGTGGCACAAGAGACCCAGTACTTC
clone size: NA
J gene: TRBJ2-5
V gene: TRBV7-9
D gene: NA

CDR3 protein: CSARPGGGLETQYF
CDR3 DNA: TGCAGTGCTAGGCCGGGAGGGGGGTTGGAGACCCAGTACTTC
clone size: NA
J gene: TRBJ2-5
V gene: TRBV20-1
D gene: TRBD2

CDR3 protein: CASSFFDDEGEQYF
CDR3 DNA: TGTGCCAGCAGTTTTTTTGACGATGAGGGGGAGCAGTACTTC
clone size: few
J gene: TRBJ2-4
V gene: TRBV11-2
D gene: NA

CDR3 protein: CATSRDTRGSTF
CDR3 DNA: TGTGCCACCAGCAGAGATACCAGGGGGAGCACCTTC
clone size: NA
J gene: TRBJ1-2
V gene: TRBV15
D gene: TRBD1

CDR3 protein: CASSLVPSVSSYNEQFF
CDR3 DNA: TGCGCCAGCAGCTTGGTGCCTAGCGTAAGCTCCTACAATGAGCAGTTCTTC
clone size: NA
J gene: TRBJ2-1
V gene: TRBV5-1
D gene: NA

CDR3 protein: CASSQGLASTEQYF
CDR3 DNA: TGTGCCAGCTCACAGGGACTAGCGAGTACGGAGCAGTACTTC
clone size: NA
J gene: TRBJ2-5
V gene: TRBV18
D gene: TRBD2

CDR3 protein: CSVVGTGELFF
CDR3 DNA: TGCAGCGTTGTTGGCACCGGGGAGCTGTTTTTT
clone size: NA
J gene: TRBJ2-2
V gene: TRBV29-1
D gene: NA

CDR3 protein: CASSLVAGSNNEQFF
CDR3 DNA: TGTGCCAGCAGCTTGGTAGCGGGAAGCAACAATGAGCAGTTCTTC
clone size: NA
J gene: TRBJ2-1
V gene: TRBV5-4
D gene: TRBD2

CDR3 protein: CASSETANYGYTF
CDR3 DNA: TGTGCCAGCAGTGAGACAGCTAACTATGGCTACACCTTC
clone size: many
J gene: TRBJ1-2
V gene: TRBV2
D gene: NA

CDR3 protein: CASRGPNYGYTF
CDR3 DNA: TGTGCCAGCAGGGGGCCTAACTATGGCTACACCTTC
clone size: NA
J gene: TRBJ1-2
V gene: TRBV6-6
D gene: NA

CDR3 protein: CASSQDSPSYNEQFF
CDR3 DNA: TGCGCCAGCAGCCAAGATTCCCCCTCCTACAATGAGCAGTTCTTC
clone size: NA
J gene: TRBJ2-1
V gene: TRBV4-1
D gene: NA

CDR3 protein: CASSKLAGDLEQYF
CDR3 DNA: TGTGCCAGCAGCAAACTAGCGGGAGATCTCGAGCAGTACTTC
clone size: few
J gene: TRBJ2-7
V gene: TRBV3-1
D gene: TRBD2

CDR3 protein: CASSWRTGQDEQYF
CDR3 DNA: TGTGCCAGCAGTTGGCGGACAGGGCAGGACGAGCAGTACTTC
clone size: few
J gene: TRBJ2-7
V gene: TRBV6-5
D gene: TRBD1

CDR3 protein: CASSPATGGSYNEQYF
CDR3 DNA: TGTGCCAGCAGTCCGGCGACAGGGGGCTCCTACAATGAGCAGTACTTC
clone size: NA
J gene: TRBJ2-7
V gene: TRBV27
D gene: TRBD1

CDR3 protein: CASSTNVGVSYEQYF
CDR3 DNA: TGTGCCAGCAGTACGAACGTGGGGGTCTCCTACGAGCAGTACTTC
clone size: NA
J gene: TRBJ2-7
V gene: TRBV27
D gene: NA

CDR3 protein: CASSQDGGTYGYTF
CDR3 DNA: TGTGCCAGCAGCCAAGACGGGGGGACCTATGGCTACACCTTC
clone size: once
J gene: TRBJ1-2
V gene: TRBV3-1
D gene: NA

CDR3 protein: CAISPDRAVNQPQHF
CDR3 DNA: TGTGCCATCAGTCCTGACAGGGCGGTAAATCAGCCCCAGCATTTT
clone size: NA
J gene: TRBJ1-5
V gene: TRBV10-3
D gene: TRBD1

CDR3 protein: CASSPKPGQGIDDSPLHF
CDR3 DNA: TGCGCCAGCAGCCCAAAACCGGGACAGGGGATTGACGATTCACCCCTCCACTTT
clone size: NA
J gene: TRBJ1-6
V gene: TRBV5-1
D gene: TRBD1